The 17 T cell receptor beta chains presented below share a single source sample, sequenced in a study of T cell responses to AZD1222 COVID-19 vaccine. This table comes from immunoSEQ multiplex PCR, and its TCRdb copy is limited to in-frame clones, with some not included. This table holds about 130,000 clones, approximately 88% found once. The sample here was peripheral blood, taken on day 0 of AZD1222 vaccination. The receptors stem from an adult in good health.

The chain links TRBV5-4 to TRBJ1-6, with 7 bases that match TRBD1. This CDR3 contains 17 residues. Trimming removed 0 bases from V and 8 bases from J; junction bases left unmatched: 11. Germline V CDR1 and CDR2: SGHNT, YYREEE (reference sequence). The CDR3 region is CASSLEGGAGNDSPLHF. For the CDR3, the DNA is TGTGCCAGCAGCTTGGAAGGGGGCGCGGGTAATGATTCACCCCTCCACTTT.

The chain has TRBV5-1 and TRBJ1-5, with D possibly matching TRBD1 (5 bases). The CDR3 loop spans 16 amino acids. V lost 4 bases and J lost 0, with 14 bases in between. CDR1 and CDR2 from the germline V gene are SGHRS and YFSETQ. The CDR3 loop is CASSLYPGVSNQPQHF. CDR3 coding DNA: TGCGCCAGCAGCCTCTACCCGGGGGTTAGCAATCAGCCCCAGCATTTT.

The chain has TRBV6-5 and TRBJ2-7; D unresolved. Germline V gene data show CDR1 as MNHEY and CDR2 as SVGAGI. V shed 5 bases and J shed 3 bases, with 11 bases lying between them. The length of the CDR3 is 13 residues. This CDR3 is CASSKTEVYEQYF. Written as DNA, the CDR3 is TGTGCCAGCAGTAAGACGGAAGTCTACGAGCAGTACTTC.

The rearrangement joins TRBV5-4 to TRBJ2-3; tentatively, D is TRBD2 (7 bases). Germline CDR1 and CDR2: SGHNT and YYREEE (reference sequence). CDR3 length: 15 residues. Trimming removed 3 bases from V and 3 bases from J, with 14 bases in between. The CDR3 loop is CASSWGGTNTDTQYF. The CDR3 nucleotides are TGTGCCAGCAGCTGGGGGGGGACAAATACAGATACGCAGTATTTT.

V gene TRBV9 combines with J gene TRBJ2-5, with 8 bases identical to TRBD2. CDR3 length: 14 amino acids. Germline-derived CDR1 and CDR2 are SGDLS and YYNGEE. With 0 bases clipped from V and 5 bases from J, the junction kept 3 bases outside the gene matches. DNA of the CDR3: TGTGCCAGCAGCGTAGGGCGGGGGGTGGAGACCCAGTACTTC. Its protein is CASSVGRGVETQYF.

DNA for the CDR3: TGTGCCAGCAGTCCGAGCTCCTACGAGCAGTACTTC. Its protein is CASSPSSYEQYF. The chain joins TRBV6-2 or TRBV6-3 to TRBJ2-7; D is ambiguous. CDR3 length equals 12 residues. Trimming removed 5 bases from V and 0 bases from J, with 5 bases in between. Germline CDR1 and CDR2: MNHEY and SVGEGT.

The J gene is TRBJ1-6, the V gene TRBV18; 7 nucleotides align to TRBD1. This CDR3 has 14 residues. CDR1 is KGHSH, CDR2 LQKENI, per germline. The ends lost 6 bases at V and 5 bases at J; junction bases unmatched: 4. CDR3 amino acids: CASSRDSDNSPLHF. As DNA, the CDR3 is TGTGCCAGCTCCCGGGACAGCGATAATTCACCCCTCCACTTT. Full variable domain (rest looked up from reference TRBV18 and TRBJ1-6): NAGVMQNPRHLVRRRGQEARLRCSPMKGHSHVYWYRQLPEEGLKFMVYLQKENIIDESGMPKERFSAEFPKEGPSILRIQQVVRGDSAAYFCASSRDSDNSPLHFGNGTRLTVT.

The V gene is TRBV5-8, the J gene TRBJ1-6, with TRBD1 identical over 7 bases. The CDR3 has 14 residues. V lost 4 bases to trimming and J lost 7 bases; unmatched junction nucleotides: 5. Germline values: CDR1 SGHTS, CDR2 YDEGEE. Here the CDR3 reads CASSLNRGNSPLHF. In DNA, the CDR3 is TGTGCCAGCAGCCTAAACAGGGGAAATTCACCCCTCCACTTT. The variable domain in full, with the rest retrieved from reference TRBV5-8 and TRBJ1-6, is EAGVTQSPTHLIKTRGQQATLRCSPISGHTSVYWYQQALGLGLQFLLWYDEGEERNRGNFPPRFSGRQFPNYSSELNVNALELEDSALYLCASSLNRGNSPLHFGNGTRLTVT.

The chain couples TRBV5-1 to TRBJ1-2; 9 nucleotides line up with TRBD1. The CDR3 is 14 amino acids. The germline gives CDR1 SGHRS, CDR2 YFSETQ. V dropped 2 bases and J dropped 7; count of bases not matched to a gene: 6. CDR3 in amino acids: CASSLGTGYSGYTF. In DNA form, the CDR3 reads TGCGCCAGCAGCTTAGGGACAGGGTACTCTGGCTACACCTTC.

The CDR3 region has the DNA TGCAGCGCCCGTTGGGGGCAGCTTGAGTACAATGAGCAGTTCTTC. The encoded protein is CSARWGQLEYNEQFF. V is TRBV29-1 and J is TRBJ2-1, with D tentatively TRBD1 (6 bases). This CDR3 is built from 15 residues. CDR1 SQVTM and CDR2 ANQGSEA come from the germline V gene. The V end lost 7 bases, the J end lost 4 bases, and 20 bases lay between the germline ends.

V is TRBV5-1 and J is TRBJ1-2; D possibly corresponds to TRBD1 (6 bases). V lost 3 bases to trimming and J lost 3 bases, with 15 bases between them. The CDR3 extends over 15 amino acids. Germline V gene lookup returns CDR1 SGHRS and CDR2 YFSETQ. CDR3 in amino acids: CASSYDQTGDYGYTF. The CDR3, as DNA: TGCGCCAGCAGCTATGACCAGACAGGAGACTATGGCTACACCTTC.

The J gene is TRBJ2-1, the V gene TRBV6-5; 10 nucleotides match TRBD2. Per germline, CDR1 MNHEY and CDR2 SVGAGI. V lost 5 bases and J lost 5; bases outside the gene matches: 6. This CDR3 contains 15 residues. This CDR3 is CASSQLAGVNNEQFF. The CDR3 nucleotides are TGTGCCAGCAGTCAGCTAGCGGGAGTCAACAATGAGCAGTTCTTC.

The genes are TRBV19 and TRBJ1-1, with TRBD1 matching 7 bases. J was trimmed by 4 bases and V by 7 bases; bases with no gene match: 6. Germline-derived CDR1 and CDR2 are LNHDA and SQIVND (reference sequence). CDR3 length: 13 amino acids. The CDR3: CASKVAGGTEAFF. The CDR3 DNA follows: TGTGCCAGTAAGGTGGCAGGGGGCACTGAAGCTTTCTTT.

The chain links TRBV7-8 to TRBJ1-4; D remains unclear. Germline values: CDR1 SGHVS, CDR2 FQNEAQ. Deletions cut 1 base from V and 0 bases from J, with 6 bases between. CDR3 size: 15 residues. CDR3 DNA: TGTGCCAGCAGCTTAGTCAGATCAACTAATGAAAAACTGTTTTTT. Encoded protein: CASSLVRSTNEKLFF.

V and J are TRBV9 and TRBJ1-6; 10 bases align to TRBD1. Germline V gene lookup returns CDR1 SGDLS and CDR2 YYNGEE. J lost 13 bases, V lost 5 bases, and 6 bases had no gene match. The CDR3 length is 13 residues. The CDR3 loop is CASSSRTGGPLHF. CDR3 nucleotide sequence: TGTGCCAGCAGTTCCCGGACAGGGGGTCCCCTCCACTTT.

This clone has more than one count but fewer than ten. The chain couples TRBV11-2 to TRBJ2-3; weak D call: TRBD2 (7 bases). Trimming took off 4 bases at V and 2 bases at J, with 10 bases between the two ends. This CDR3 contains 14 residues. The V gene's germline CDR1 is SGHAT and CDR2 FQNNGV. The CDR3 here is CASSSGGDTDTQYF. In DNA, the CDR3 is TGTGCCAGCAGCTCGGGGGGCGACACAGATACGCAGTATTTT.

This chain joins TRBV6-5 and TRBJ2-2; D unresolved. CDR1 is MNHEY and CDR2 is SVGAGI in the germline V gene. The CDR3 is made up of 14 amino acids. V lost 6 bases and J 2 bases, leaving 10 bases between the germline ends. In DNA form, the CDR3 reads TGTGCCAGCAGACCCCGACATAACACCGGGGAGCTGTTTTTT. Translation gives CASRPRHNTGELFF.